Sequencing of this T cell receptor beta chain was carried out in a study of T cell changes during pregnancy in multiple sclerosis (dated by TCRdb to between 2018 and 2021). A note on the overall study: In women with multiple sclerosis, the researchers looked at how the T cell repertoire shifted as pregnancy progressed.

Libraries came from the immunoSEQ multiplex PCR assay. TCRdb mirrors the immuneACCESS table, restricted to in-frame sequences. Some clones are absent from its copies; in checked studies, under half trace to an unresolved V gene, and the reason for the others is unknown. Across this sample there are roughly 20,000 clones, with approximately 86% seen only once. The ten biggest clones cover about 20% of the sample. Taken from cysteine to phenylalanine, the CDR3 has 14 residues. Only CDR3 DNA remains: 42 bases, in frame from the first base. V and J lose 0 bases and 6 bases, and a span of 9 bases separates them. Looking up the germline V gene yields CDR1 SGHDT and CDR2 YYEEEE. Of note for this clone: This clone's antigen is unknown. There are no base qualities to consult, and no much larger clone falls within one base.

The TCR comes from a female donor in good health, enrolled as a control in a pregnancy study. The rearranged chain carries TRBV5-6 and TRBJ2-2, with a weak D call of TRBD2 (6 bases match). Sample: CD8+ T cells from peripheral blood mononuclear cells, taken after pregnancy. DNA sequence: TGTGCCAGCAGCTTGGGGGGAGGCGCCGGGGAGCTGTTTTTT. It codes for CASSLGGGAGELFF.